These 31 T cell receptor beta chains were all obtained from the same sample, sequenced in a study of OX40 agonist ivuxolimab in advanced cancers. Measured with immunoSEQ multiplex PCR; TCRdb has only the in-frame clones, and not every one. Of tens of thousands of clones in the sample, about 85% are singletons; the top ten hold 4.7%. Sequences were derived from CD4+ or CD8+ T cells sorted from blood, sampled in a trial of the OX40 agonist ivuxolimab. The receptors were gathered from an adult with an advanced solid tumor such as melanoma, head and neck, liver or kidney cancer.

V and J are TRBV5-1 and TRBJ2-7; tentative D call: TRBD2 (6 bases). With 4 bases removed from V and 2 bases from J, the gap between germline ends came to 13 bases. Germline CDR1 is SGHRS and CDR2 is YFSETQ. The CDR3 runs 14 residues. The CDR3 coding sequence is TGCGCCAGCAGCCCGGGACTGGGGCCCTACGAGCAGTACTTC. Protein sequence: CASSPGLGPYEQYF.

This chain joins TRBV11-3 and TRBJ2-2; TRBD1 matches 10 bases. Germline lookup yields CDR1 SGHNT and CDR2 YENEEA. Germline trimming cut 10 bases from V and 4 bases from J; bases unmatched to any gene: 9. The CDR3 covers 15 residues. In nucleotides, the CDR3 is TGTGCCACCTCCTCCGGGACAGGGGTCACCGGGGAGCTGTTTTTT. Its translation: CATSSGTGVTGELFF. Full variable domain (outside the CDR3, taken from reference TRBV11-3 and TRBJ2-2): EAGVVQSPRYKIIEKKQPVAFWCNPISGHNTLYWYLQNLGQGPELLIRYENEEAVDDSQLPKDRFSAERLKGVDSTLKIQPAELGDSAVYLCATSSGTGVTGELFFGEGSRLTVL.

Of note for this clone: This sample also contains other DNA sequences that code for the same CDR3. This rearrangement joins TRBV30 to TRBJ1-1; perhaps TRBD1 as D (6 bases). V was clipped by 0 bases and J by 4 bases, with 6 bases between them. Germline V gives CDR1 GTSNPN, CDR2 SVGIG (reference sequence). The CDR3 has 12 residues. CDR3 loop: CAWSVGGTEAFF. CDR3 sequence (DNA): TGTGCCTGGAGTGTAGGGGGCACTGAAGCTTTCTTT.

The rearrangement uses TRBV14 and TRBJ2-7; tentatively, D is TRBD2 (6 bases). Germline-derived CDR1 and CDR2 are SGHDN and FVKESK. V was shortened by 4 bases and J by 6 bases, with 7 bases between the two germline ends. CDR3 length equals 11 residues. This CDR3 reads CASSRGVEQYF. Here the CDR3 DNA reads TGTGCCAGCAGCCGCGGGGTCGAGCAGTACTTC.

This clone occurred a few times. V gene TRBV6-5 combines with J gene TRBJ2-5; D possibly corresponds to TRBD1 (5 bases). V lost 5 bases to trimming and J lost 5 bases, with 9 bases between them. Germline CDR1 is MNHEY and CDR2 is SVGAGI. This CDR3 spans 12 amino acids. CDR3 in amino acids: CASSQGGETQYF. The CDR3 region has the DNA TGTGCCAGCAGTCAGGGTGGGGAGACCCAGTACTTC.

The CDR3 DNA is TGTGCCAGCAGCGTAAATCCCATCTCTAGCGGCCCTTACGAGCAGTACTTC. Translated, it gives CASSVNPISSGPYEQYF. This chain joins TRBV9 and TRBJ2-7; 7 bases are shared with TRBD2. This CDR3 comprises 17 residues. Germline V gene sequence: CDR1 SGDLS, CDR2 YYNGEE. Losses at the gene ends were 1 base for V and 4 bases for J; bases not matched to a gene: 14.

The V and J genes are TRBV18 and TRBJ1-5, with unresolved D. Germline V gene lookup returns CDR1 KGHSH and CDR2 LQKENI. The CDR3 sequence is 14 residues long. The ends were cut back, 6 bases at V and 3 bases at J, with 12 bases in the middle. The chain's CDR3 is CASSPGLNNQPQHF. The CDR3 DNA follows: TGTGCCAGCTCTCCAGGTCTGAACAATCAGCCCCAGCATTTT.

This clone has only a few counts. The chain uses TRBV5-4 and TRBJ2-2, with D hard to call. Germline V gene data show CDR1 as SGHNT and CDR2 as YYREEE (reference sequence). The CDR3 is made up of 15 amino acids. Deletions cut 4 bases from V and 3 bases from J, with 13 bases between. The CDR3 here is CASSHGSMDTGELFF. The CDR3 bases are TGTGCCAGCAGCCATGGGTCTATGGACACCGGGGAGCTGTTTTTT.

V is TRBV5-1 and J is TRBJ2-2, with D tentatively TRBD2 (6 bases). The CDR3 consists of 16 residues. Germline V gene sequence: CDR1 SGHRS, CDR2 YFSETQ. Trimming took off 4 bases at V and 2 bases at J, with 15 bases between the two ends. The CDR3 DNA is TGCGCCAGCAGCCTCATGGGGGGATCCAACACCGGGGAGCTGTTTTTT. Translating gives CASSLMGGSNTGELFF.

This sequence joins TRBV5-1 and TRBJ2-2, with 7 bases lining up with TRBD2. Germline trimming cut 0 bases from V and 0 bases from J; bases unmatched to any gene: 5. Germline loops: CDR1 SGHRS, CDR2 YFSETQ. This CDR3 spans 17 amino acids. The CDR3 loop reads CASSLGSTSANTGELFF. CDR3 DNA: TGCGCCAGCAGCTTGGGCAGCACTAGCGCGAACACCGGGGAGCTGTTTTTT.

The J gene is TRBJ1-1, the V gene TRBV5-4; the D is unclear. Germline CDR1 is SGHNT and CDR2 is YYREEE (reference sequence). V was shortened by 0 bases and J by 3 bases, with 15 bases between the two germline ends. This CDR3 contains 16 residues. The CDR3 DNA reads TGTGCCAGCAGCTTGGGCTCGGTTGGGGTCCACACTGAAGCTTTCTTT. It translates to CASSLGSVGVHTEAFF.

The rearrangement uses TRBV6-5 and TRBJ1-2; perhaps TRBD1 as D (6 bases). The V gene's germline CDR1 is MNHEY and CDR2 SVGAGI. The CDR3 loop spans 14 amino acids. Deletions cut 6 bases from V and 8 bases from J, with 19 bases between. CDR3 coding DNA: TGTGCCAGCAGCCGAAAACAGGGCCCCGGGGGCTACACCTTC. Translated: CASSRKQGPGGYTF.

This rearrangement joins TRBV28 to TRBJ2-7; maybe TRBD2 (7 bases). The V gene lost 7 bases and the J gene lost 5 bases, with 15 bases spanning the gap. The V gene's germline CDR1 is MDHEN and CDR2 SYDVKM. The CDR3 is 13 amino acids. The CDR3 sequence is CASNGGAVNEQYF. The CDR3, as DNA: TGTGCCAGCAATGGGGGGGCCGTAAACGAGCAGTACTTC.

Notes on this clone: The same CDR3 is also encoded by other DNA sequences in this sample. The rearrangement links TRBV6-6 to TRBJ1-1; no definite D call. V lost 5 bases and J lost 1, with 5 bases in between. Germline loops: CDR1 MNHNY, CDR2 SVGAGI (reference sequence). The CDR3 totals 12 residues. The DNA of the CDR3 is TGTGCCAGCAGTCCTCGGAACACTGAAGCTTTCTTT. It specifies CASSPRNTEAFF.

CDR3 nucleotides: TGTGCCAGCAGCTTATCCGATTCCTACAATGAGCAGTTCTTC. It translates to CASSLSDSYNEQFF. The chain uses TRBV5-4 and TRBJ2-1; D gene ambiguous. CDR1 and CDR2 from the germline V gene are SGHNT and YYREEE (reference sequence). This CDR3 is 14 amino acids long. Trimming shortened V by 2 bases and J by 1 base, and 7 bases separated the two germline ends.

This clone was observed a handful of times. This chain connects TRBV27 to TRBJ2-1; D is ambiguous. The V gene lost 7 bases and the J gene lost 0 bases, with 10 bases spanning the gap. The germline gives CDR1 MNHEY, CDR2 SMNVEV (reference sequence). This CDR3 contains 14 residues. This CDR3 is CASKGYFSYNEQFF. DNA for the CDR3: TGTGCCAGCAAAGGGTATTTCTCCTACAATGAGCAGTTCTTC.

The chain employs TRBV6-5 and TRBJ2-3; unclear D gene. V lost 6 bases and J 1 base, leaving 5 bases between the germline ends. Germline CDR1 and CDR2: MNHEY and SVGAGI. The CDR3 consists of 12 residues. This CDR3 is CASRQGTDTQYF. CDR3 in DNA: TGTGCCAGCAGGCAGGGCACAGATACGCAGTATTTT.

This chain joins TRBV7-2 and TRBJ2-7; possible D gene TRBD1, 6 bases. The CDR3 is 14 residues long. Trimming left V 8 bases short and J 6 bases short, with 20 bases between. Germline CDR1 is SGHTA and CDR2 is FQGNSA. CDR3 coding DNA: TGTGCCAGCGGACAACAGGGTGCAGTACGCGAGCAGTACTTC. Its translation is CASGQQGAVREQYF.

CDR3 DNA sequence: TGTGCCAGCAGCTCCGGGGGCGGGGAATACAATGAGCAGTTCTTC. Protein sequence: CASSSGGGEYNEQFF. J is TRBJ2-1 and V is TRBV6-5; D might be TRBD1 or TRBD2, each matching 6 bases. Germline assignment: CDR1 MNHEY and CDR2 SVGAGI. Trimming shortened V by 6 bases and J by 4 bases, and 16 bases separated the two germline ends. CDR3 length equals 15 residues.

The rearrangement uses TRBV10-3 and TRBJ2-2; D is possibly TRBD1 (6 bases). This CDR3 region has 16 residues. V was clipped by 4 bases and J by 1 base, with 13 bases between them. Germline CDR1 and CDR2: ENHRY and SYGVKD. The chain's CDR3 is CAISAGVGQNTGELFF. Written as DNA, the CDR3 is TGTGCCATCAGTGCAGGCGTGGGACAGAACACCGGGGAGCTGTTTTTT.

In DNA, the CDR3 is TGTGCCAGCAGTGAAGGGATAGCGAACACCGGGGAGCTGTTTTTT. It codes for CASSEGIANTGELFF. The rearrangement links TRBV2 to TRBJ2-2; no clear D. Germline CDR1 SNHLY, CDR2 FYNNEI. V lost 1 base, J lost 0 bases, and 6 bases lay in between. The CDR3 extends over 15 amino acids.

The chain joins TRBV30 to TRBJ1-2, with 9 positions matching TRBD1. Germline values: CDR1 GTSNPN, CDR2 SVGIG (reference sequence). The CDR3 loop spans 13 amino acids. Trimming removed 6 bases from V and 4 bases from J; junction bases left unmatched: 6. The CDR3 DNA follows: TGTGCCTGCTGGGACAGGGAGCCCTATGGCTACACCTTC. It encodes CACWDREPYGYTF.

The count of this clone is one. This sequence joins TRBV6-6 and TRBJ2-2; 10 bases line up with TRBD2. V dropped 6 bases and J dropped 8; count of bases not matched to a gene: 3. The CDR3 runs to 13 residues. The germline CDR1 and CDR2 sequences are MNHNY and SVGAGI (reference sequence). The CDR3 loop reads CASRLTSGGELFF. CDR3 DNA: TGTGCCAGCAGGCTGACTAGCGGGGGGGAGCTGTTTTTT.

The chain couples TRBV5-1 to TRBJ2-5; D may be TRBD2 (6 bases). From germline, CDR1 is SGHRS and CDR2 YFSETQ. Trimming shortened V by 4 bases and J by 1 base, and 17 bases separated the two germline ends. CDR3 length equals 16 residues. CDR3 DNA sequence: TGCGCCAGCAGCATAGCTGGGGTGGGGGGCCAAGAGACCCAGTACTTC. Translating it yields CASSIAGVGGQETQYF.

V gene TRBV5-1 combines with J gene TRBJ2-2; weak D call: TRBD2 (5 bases). Trimming cost V 6 bases and J 4 bases, with 10 bases left between them. The germline CDR1 and CDR2 sequences are SGHRS and YFSETQ. The CDR3 sequence is 13 residues long. The CDR3 loop reads CASTAGRTGELFF. The CDR3 DNA reads TGCGCCAGCACGGCGGGCCGCACCGGGGAGCTGTTTTTT.

The V gene is TRBV18, the J gene TRBJ2-2; no clear D gene. Per the germline V gene, CDR1 is KGHSH and CDR2 is LQKENI. This CDR3 has 14 residues. V was trimmed by 3 bases and J by 0 bases, leaving 5 bases between them. Written as DNA, the CDR3 is TGTGCCAGCTCACCGGCAACGAACACCGGGGAGCTGTTTTTT. This gives the protein CASSPATNTGELFF.

The CDR3 nucleotides read TGCGCCAGCAGCCCCGACGGTAGCGGGGTCTACGAGCAGTACTTC. This codes for CASSPDGSGVYEQYF. The rearrangement joins TRBV5-1 to TRBJ2-7; 8 nucleotides agree with TRBD2. The germline CDR1 and CDR2 sequences are SGHRS and YFSETQ. CDR3 length equals 15 residues. J gave up 3 bases and V 4 bases, and 9 bases lay outside the gene matches.

The chain uses TRBV29-1 and TRBJ2-2, with 7 bases fitting TRBD1. V shed 7 bases and J 5 bases; nucleotides not matched to a gene: 7. Germline-derived CDR1 and CDR2 are SQVTM and ANQGSEA. The CDR3 totals 13 residues. CDR3: CSAEARGTGELFF. In DNA form, the CDR3 reads TGCAGCGCCGAGGCCAGGGGGACCGGGGAGCTGTTTTTT.

This chain connects TRBV6-6 to TRBJ2-5; D remains ambiguous. Near its end, the DNA agrees better with TRBJ2-7, so the J call may be wrong. Germline lookup yields CDR1 MNHNY and CDR2 SVGAGI (reference sequence). The CDR3 contains 12 residues. The CDR3 region has the DNA TGTGCCAGCAGCCCCGTACTCTACGAGCAGTACTTC. It translates to CASSPVLYEQYF.

The gene calls are TRBV7-4 and TRBJ2-7; D tentatively fits TRBD1 or TRBD2 (9 bases each). The CDR3 totals 22 residues. The germline V gene encodes CDR1 SGHVT and CDR2 SQSDAQ. Between the trimmed V and J ends, which lost 5 bases and 3 bases, there was a span of 38 bases. This chain's CDR3 is CASSIPGQGRPNSGSICYEQYF. The CDR3 region has the DNA TGTGCCAGCAGCATACCGGGACAGGGTCGGCCGAATAGCGGGAGTATCTGCTACGAGCAGTACTTC.

The chain joins TRBV6-5 to TRBJ2-7, with 9 bases lining up with TRBD2. V trimming: 6 bases; J trimming: 3 bases; junction bases outside the gene matches: 9. The CDR3 has 15 amino acids. CDR1 is MNHEY, CDR2 SVGAGI, per germline. In DNA form, the CDR3 reads TGTGCCAGCAGCCAGCGCGGGGGGGGTTTCTACGAGCAGTACTTC. The encoded protein is CASSQRGGGFYEQYF.